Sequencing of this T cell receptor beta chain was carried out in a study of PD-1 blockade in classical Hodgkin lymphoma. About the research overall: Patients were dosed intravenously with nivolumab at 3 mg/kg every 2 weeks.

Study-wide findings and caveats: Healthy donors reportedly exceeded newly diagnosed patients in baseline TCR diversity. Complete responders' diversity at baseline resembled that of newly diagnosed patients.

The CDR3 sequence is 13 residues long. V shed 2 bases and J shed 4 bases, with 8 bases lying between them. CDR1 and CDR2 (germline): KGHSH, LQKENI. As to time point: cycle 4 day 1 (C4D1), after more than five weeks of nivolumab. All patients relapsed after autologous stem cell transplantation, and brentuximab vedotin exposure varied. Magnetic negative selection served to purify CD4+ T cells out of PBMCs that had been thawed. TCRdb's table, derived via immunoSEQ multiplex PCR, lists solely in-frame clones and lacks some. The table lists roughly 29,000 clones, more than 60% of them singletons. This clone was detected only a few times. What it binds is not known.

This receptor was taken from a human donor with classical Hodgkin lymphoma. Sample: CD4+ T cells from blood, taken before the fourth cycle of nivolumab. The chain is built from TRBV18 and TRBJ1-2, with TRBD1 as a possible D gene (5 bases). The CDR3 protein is CASSPEGTYGYTF. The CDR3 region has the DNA TGTGCCAGCTCACCAGAAGGGACCTATGGCTACACCTTC.